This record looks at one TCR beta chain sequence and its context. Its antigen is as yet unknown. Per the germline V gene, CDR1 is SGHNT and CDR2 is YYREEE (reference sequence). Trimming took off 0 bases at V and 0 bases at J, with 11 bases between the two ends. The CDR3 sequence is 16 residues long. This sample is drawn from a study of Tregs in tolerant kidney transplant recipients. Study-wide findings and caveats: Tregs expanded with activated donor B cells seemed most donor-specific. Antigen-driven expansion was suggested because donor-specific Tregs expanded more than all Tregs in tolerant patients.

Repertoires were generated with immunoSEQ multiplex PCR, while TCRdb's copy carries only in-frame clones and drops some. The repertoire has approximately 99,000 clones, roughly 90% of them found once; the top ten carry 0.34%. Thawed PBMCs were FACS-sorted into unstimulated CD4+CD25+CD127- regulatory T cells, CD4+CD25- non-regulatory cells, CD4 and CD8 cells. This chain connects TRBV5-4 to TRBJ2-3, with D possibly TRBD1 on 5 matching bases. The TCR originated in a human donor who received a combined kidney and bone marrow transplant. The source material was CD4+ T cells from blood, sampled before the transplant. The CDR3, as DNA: TGTGCCAGCAGCTTGGCTTTAGGGGCCAGCACAGATACGCAGTATTTT. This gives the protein CASSLALGASTDTQYF.